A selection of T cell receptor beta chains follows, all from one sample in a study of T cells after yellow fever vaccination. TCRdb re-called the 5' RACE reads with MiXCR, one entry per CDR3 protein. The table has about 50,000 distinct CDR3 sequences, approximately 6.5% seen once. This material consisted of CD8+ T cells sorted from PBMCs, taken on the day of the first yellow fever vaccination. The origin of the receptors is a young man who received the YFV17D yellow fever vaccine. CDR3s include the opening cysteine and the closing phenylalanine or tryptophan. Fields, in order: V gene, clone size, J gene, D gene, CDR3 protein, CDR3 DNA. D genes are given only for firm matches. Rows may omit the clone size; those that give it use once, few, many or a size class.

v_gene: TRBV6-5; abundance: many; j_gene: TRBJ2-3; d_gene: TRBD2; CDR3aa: CASSPPALAGGGDTQYF; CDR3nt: TGTGCCAGCAGCCCCCCGGCCCTAGCGGGGGGGGGAGATACGCAGTATTTT
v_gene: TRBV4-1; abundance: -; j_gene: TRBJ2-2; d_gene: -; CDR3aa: CASSQDLLSGELFF; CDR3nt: TGCGCCAGCAGCCAAGACCTCCTGAGCGGGGAGCTGTTTTTT
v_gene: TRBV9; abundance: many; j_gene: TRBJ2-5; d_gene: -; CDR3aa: CASSVDGSQETQYF; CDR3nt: TGTGCCAGCAGCGTAGATGGGTCCCAAGAGACCCAGTACTTC
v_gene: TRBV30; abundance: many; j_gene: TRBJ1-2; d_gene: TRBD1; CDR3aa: CAWQPGQGRGYTF; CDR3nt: TGTGCCTGGCAGCCGGGACAGGGAAGGGGCTACACCTTC
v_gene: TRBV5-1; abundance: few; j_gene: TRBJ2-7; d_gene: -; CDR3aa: CASSFYGGEQYF; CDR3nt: TGCGCCAGCAGCTTCTACGGCGGGGAGCAGTACTTC
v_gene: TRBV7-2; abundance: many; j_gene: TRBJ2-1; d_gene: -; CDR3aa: CASGTLGLSSYNEQFF; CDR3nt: TGTGCCTCCGGTACCTTGGGCCTGAGCTCCTACAATGAGCAGTTCTTC
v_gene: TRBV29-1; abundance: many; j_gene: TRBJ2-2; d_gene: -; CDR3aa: CSVWVGGAGTGELFF; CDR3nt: TGCAGCGTATGGGTTGGGGGCGCGGGCACCGGGGAGCTGTTTTTT
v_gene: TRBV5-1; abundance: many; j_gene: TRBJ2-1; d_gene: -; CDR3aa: CASSSGLGLAEQFF; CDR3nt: TGCGCCAGCAGCTCGGGACTTGGGTTGGCCGAGCAGTTCTTC
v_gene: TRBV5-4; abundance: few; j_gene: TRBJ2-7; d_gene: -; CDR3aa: CASSWGTQVYEQYF; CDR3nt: TGTGCCAGCAGCTGGGGGACACAAGTCTACGAGCAGTACTTC
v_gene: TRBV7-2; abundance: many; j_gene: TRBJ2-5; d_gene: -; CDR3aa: CASSLARDQYF; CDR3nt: TGTGCCAGCAGCTTAGCGCGGGACCAGTACTTC
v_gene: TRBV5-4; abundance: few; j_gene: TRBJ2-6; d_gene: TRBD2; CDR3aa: CATRAGLADWRANVLTF; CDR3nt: TGTGCCACTCGAGCGGGGCTAGCGGACTGGCGGGCCAACGTCCTGACTTTC
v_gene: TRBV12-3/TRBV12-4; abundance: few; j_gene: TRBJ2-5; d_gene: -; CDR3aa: CASSLVRVDTQYF; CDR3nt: TGTGCCAGCAGTTTAGTCAGGGTGGACACCCAGTACTTC
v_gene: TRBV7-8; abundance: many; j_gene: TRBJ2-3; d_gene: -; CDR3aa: CASSSAGGTDTQYF; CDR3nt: TGTGCCAGCAGCTCGGCCGGTGGCACAGATACGCAGTATTTT
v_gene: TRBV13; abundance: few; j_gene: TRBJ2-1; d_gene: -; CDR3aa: CASSLDTGSAYNEQFF; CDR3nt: TGTGCCAGCAGCTTAGACACAGGGAGCGCCTACAATGAGCAGTTCTTC